The 2 T cell receptor beta chains below were found in one sample sequenced in a study of blood T cell repertoires in COVID-19. Repertoires were generated with immunoSEQ multiplex PCR, while TCRdb's copy carries only in-frame clones and drops some. The table shows around 390,000 clones, with around nine tenths occurring only once. The material sequenced was PBMCs or T cells enriched from blood (not recorded which). Every receptor here comes from a woman between 45 and 65 years old who had recovered from COVID-19.

The chain uses TRBV27 and TRBJ1-2, with D tentatively TRBD1 (5 bases). With 0 bases removed from V and 4 bases from J, the gap between germline ends came to 24 bases. Germline V gene sequence: CDR1 MNHEY, CDR2 SMNVEV (reference sequence). The CDR3 contains 19 residues. The CDR3 region has the DNA TGTGCCAGCAGTTTATCGGGAGGGTCCAGGGAGGGGCCCGCCTATGGCTACACCTTC. Translation: CASSLSGGSREGPAYGYTF.

This chain connects TRBV27 to TRBJ2-3, with D perhaps matching TRBD1 (6 bases). The CDR3 has 16 residues. Trimming removed 2 bases from V and 4 bases from J, with 16 bases in between. Germline values: CDR1 MNHEY, CDR2 SMNVEV (reference sequence). The CDR3 protein is CASSLIGTGMADTQYF. The DNA of the CDR3 is TGTGCCAGCAGTTTAATAGGAACAGGGATGGCAGATACGCAGTATTTT.